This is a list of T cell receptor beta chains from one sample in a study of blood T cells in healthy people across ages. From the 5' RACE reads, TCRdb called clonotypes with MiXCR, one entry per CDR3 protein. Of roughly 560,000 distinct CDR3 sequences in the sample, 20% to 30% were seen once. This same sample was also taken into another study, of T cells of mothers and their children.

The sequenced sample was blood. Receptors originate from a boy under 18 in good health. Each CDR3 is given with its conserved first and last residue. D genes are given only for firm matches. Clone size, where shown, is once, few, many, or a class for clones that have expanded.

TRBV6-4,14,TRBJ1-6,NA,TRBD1,TGTGCCAGCAGCGATGGACAGGAGAATTCACCCCTCCACTTT,CASSDGQENSPLHF
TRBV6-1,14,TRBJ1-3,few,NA,TGTGCCAGCAGGAGACTTCTACCTGGAAACACCATATATTTT,CASRRLLPGNTIYF
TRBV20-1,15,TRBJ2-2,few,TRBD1,TGCAGTGCTAGAGAACAGGGGGCGAACACCGGGGAGCTGTTTTTT,CSAREQGANTGELFF
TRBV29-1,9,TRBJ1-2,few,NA,TGCAGCGTGTCCTTGGGCTACACCTTC,CSVSLGYTF
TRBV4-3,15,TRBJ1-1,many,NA,TGCGCCAGCAGTACCGTTGACAGGACAAACACTGAAGCTTTCTTT,CASSTVDRTNTEAFF
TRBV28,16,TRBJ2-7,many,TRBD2,TGTGCCAGCAGTCCGAAGGGACTAGGGAGCTCCTACGAGCAGTACTTC,CASSPKGLGSSYEQYF
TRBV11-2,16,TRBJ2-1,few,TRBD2,TGTGCCAGCAGCTTAGAATGGGCGGGAGGGCCGACGGAGCAGTTCTTC,CASSLEWAGGPTEQFF
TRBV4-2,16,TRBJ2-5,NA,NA,TGTGCCAGCACCCCCCTGTTGGCTACCGGCGGAGAGACCCAGTACTTC,CASTPLLATGGETQYF
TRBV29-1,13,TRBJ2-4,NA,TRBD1,TGCAGCGTTATGGGCGACAGGGGAGACATTCAGTACTTC,CSVMGDRGDIQYF
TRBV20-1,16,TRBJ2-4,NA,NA,TGCAGTGCTAGAGTATCAGGGGCCTGGCCCAAAAACATTCAGTACTTC,CSARVSGAWPKNIQYF
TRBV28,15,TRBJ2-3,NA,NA,TGTGCCAGCAGTGGGGCAGGGGGGATCACAGATACGCAGTATTTT,CASSGAGGITDTQYF
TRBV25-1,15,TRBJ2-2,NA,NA,TGTGCCAGCAGTAGGTGGGAGACAAAAACCGGGGAGCTGTTTTTT,CASSRWETKTGELFF
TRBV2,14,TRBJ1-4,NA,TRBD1,TGTGCCAGCACTTTTCACAGGGGTAATGAAAAACTGTTTTTT,CASTFHRGNEKLFF
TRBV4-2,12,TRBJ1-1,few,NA,TGTGCCAGCAGCCATTCCAGGGGAGAAGCTTTCTTT,CASSHSRGEAFF
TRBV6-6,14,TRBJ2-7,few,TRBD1,TGTGCCAGCAGTACCGGGACAGGGGCCTTTGGGCAGTACTTC,CASSTGTGAFGQYF
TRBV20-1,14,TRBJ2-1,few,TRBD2,TGCAGTGCTAGACCTAGCGGGAGTGGAAATGAGCAGTTCTTC,CSARPSGSGNEQFF
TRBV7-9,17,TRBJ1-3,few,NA,TGTGCCAGCAGCCCTGTCGACGGAGCCCTCTCTGGAAACACCATATATTTT,CASSPVDGALSGNTIYF
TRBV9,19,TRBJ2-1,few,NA,TGTGCCAGCAGCCCCGTGGGTAGCGGTTCCGTCAGCTCCTACAATGAGCAGTTCTTC,CASSPVGSGSVSSYNEQFF
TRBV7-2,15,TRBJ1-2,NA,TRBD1,TGTGCCAGCAGCGTGGGACAGGGAGCTTTTCGTGGCTACACCTTC,CASSVGQGAFRGYTF
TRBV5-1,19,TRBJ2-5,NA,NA,TGCGCCAGCAGCTTGGATTTTTTTTCTCGGGGTATGGTCCAAGAGACCCAGTACTTC,CASSLDFFSRGMVQETQYF
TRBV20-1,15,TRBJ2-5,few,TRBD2,TGCAGTGCTAGAGCGGGACTAGCAGCACAAGAGACCCAGTACTTC,CSARAGLAAQETQYF
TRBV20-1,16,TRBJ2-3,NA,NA,TGCAGTGCTAGAGTGTGGGCTTCAGGATCCACAGATACGCAGTATTTT,CSARVWASGSTDTQYF
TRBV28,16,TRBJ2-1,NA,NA,TGTGCCAGCAGTTTAACGCTCCTAGCTTCACACAATGAGCAGTTCTTC,CASSLTLLASHNEQFF
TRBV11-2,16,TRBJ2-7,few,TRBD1,TGTGCCAGCAGCCCACAAAGTAGGGGGCTTGTACACGAGCGGTACTTC,CASSPQSRGLVHERYF
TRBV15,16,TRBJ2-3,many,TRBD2,TGTGCCACCAGCAGAGATCGGAGCGGGGGGGCAGATACGCAGTATTTT,CATSRDRSGGADTQYF
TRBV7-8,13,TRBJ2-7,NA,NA,TGTGCCAGCAGCTTTCCAGGGACCTACGAGCAGTACTTC,CASSFPGTYEQYF
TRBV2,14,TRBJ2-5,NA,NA,TGTGCCAGCAGTGCCCGCCTAGAGGAGGAGACCCAGTACTTC,CASSARLEEETQYF
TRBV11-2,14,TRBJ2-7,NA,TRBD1,TGTGCCAGCAGCTTAGAGAGGGGGCCATACGAGCAGTACTTC,CASSLERGPYEQYF
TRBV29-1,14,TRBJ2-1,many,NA,TGCAGCGTTGATGGGGCTGGGTTACGGGCTTCAGGGTTCTTC,CSVDGAGLRASGFF
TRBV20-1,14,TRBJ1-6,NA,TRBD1,TGCAGTGCAAAGTTCAGGGGGCTCGATTCACCCCTCCACTTT,CSAKFRGLDSPLHF
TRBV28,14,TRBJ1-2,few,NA,TGTGCCAGCAGTGCCCCCCTCTCAGGTACCGGCTACACCTTC,CASSAPLSGTGYTF
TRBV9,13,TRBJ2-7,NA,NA,TGTGCCAGCAGCGTAGGCACAGGGTGGGAGCAGTACTTC,CASSVGTGWEQYF
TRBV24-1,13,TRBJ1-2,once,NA,TGTGCCACCAGTGATTTACGGGAGAATGGCTACACCTTC,CATSDLRENGYTF
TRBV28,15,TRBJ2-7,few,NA,TGTGCCAGCCCCCCAGACAGGCTCTGGTACCACGAGCAGTACTTC,CASPPDRLWYHEQYF
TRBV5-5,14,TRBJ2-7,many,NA,TGTGCCAGCAGCTTAGGACGGGGGCCCTACGAGCAGTACTTC,CASSLGRGPYEQYF
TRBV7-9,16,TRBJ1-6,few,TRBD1,TGTGCCAGCAGCCCTTCGACAGGGAGGCGGAATTCACCCCTCCACTTT,CASSPSTGRRNSPLHF
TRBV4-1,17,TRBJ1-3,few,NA,TGCGCCAGCAGCCAAACCACGACAGGAGTTCCTGGAAACACCATATATTTT,CASSQTTTGVPGNTIYF
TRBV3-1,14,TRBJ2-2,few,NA,TGTGCCAGCAGCCCTGGACCCTCTGGCGGGGAGCTGTTTTTT,CASSPGPSGGELFF
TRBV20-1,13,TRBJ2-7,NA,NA,TGCAGTGCTAGGTTGACAGGCTCCTACGAGCAGTACTTC,CSARLTGSYEQYF
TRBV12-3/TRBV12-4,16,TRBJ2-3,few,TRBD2,TGTGCCAGCAGTTTAGAAGGTAGCGGGAGCACAGATACGCAGTATTTT,CASSLEGSGSTDTQYF
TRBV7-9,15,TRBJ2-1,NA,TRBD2,TGTGCCAGCAGCTCCAGACTAGCGGTCAGCGATGAGCAGTTCTTC,CASSSRLAVSDEQFF
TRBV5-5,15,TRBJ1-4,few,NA,TGTGCCAGCAGCTTGGATCCAGCGCGAGGTGAAAAACTGTTTTTT,CASSLDPARGEKLFF
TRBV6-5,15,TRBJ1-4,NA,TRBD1,TGTGCCAGCAGGTTCTACAGGGGGCCTACGGAAAAACTGTTTTTT,CASRFYRGPTEKLFF
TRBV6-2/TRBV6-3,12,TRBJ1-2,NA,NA,TGTGCCAGCAGCTTCCGGATCTATGGCTACACCTTC,CASSFRIYGYTF
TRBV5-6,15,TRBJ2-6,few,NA,TGTGCCAGCGGCTTGGCTGGGTCTGGGGCCAACGTCCTGACTTTC,CASGLAGSGANVLTF
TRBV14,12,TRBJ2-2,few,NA,TGTGCCAGCAGCCGGAGGGCCGGGGAGCTGTTTTTT,CASSRRAGELFF
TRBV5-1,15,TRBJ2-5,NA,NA,TGCGCCAGCAGCTCCAGACAGGGACTCCAAGAGACCCAGTACTTC,CASSSRQGLQETQYF